What follows describes a single TCR beta chain. The data belong to a study of glioma-infiltrating T cells after dendritic cell vaccination. Turning to the study itself: Monocyte-derived dendritic cells, cultured 6 to 8 days with IL-4 and GM-CSF, were pulsed with autologous tumor lysate.

Selection required adequate fresh-frozen tumor tissue plus more than two years' survival data. Blood PBMC samples: pre-vaccination, two weeks post third vaccination, and at tumor progression. Input was approximately 2.1 ug genomic DNA, or all available if less. Sequencing was performed with immunoSEQ multiplex PCR; in TCRdb, only in-frame clones are kept and a portion is missing. The data contain around 73,000 clones, around 79% of them singletons. Trimming took off 4 bases at V and 7 bases at J, with 15 bases between the two ends. CDR1 is SGHRS, CDR2 YFSETQ, per germline. CDR3 length: 14 residues. The V call is TRBV5-1, the J call TRBJ2-1; the D gene is possibly TRBD1 (6 bases). The receptor was isolated from a human donor with glioblastoma. Sequencing used blood, obtained before dendritic cell vaccination. The CDR3 DNA reads TGCGCCAGCAGCCCAACCAACAGGGATAATGAGCAGTTCTTC. Protein sequence: CASSPTNRDNEQFF.